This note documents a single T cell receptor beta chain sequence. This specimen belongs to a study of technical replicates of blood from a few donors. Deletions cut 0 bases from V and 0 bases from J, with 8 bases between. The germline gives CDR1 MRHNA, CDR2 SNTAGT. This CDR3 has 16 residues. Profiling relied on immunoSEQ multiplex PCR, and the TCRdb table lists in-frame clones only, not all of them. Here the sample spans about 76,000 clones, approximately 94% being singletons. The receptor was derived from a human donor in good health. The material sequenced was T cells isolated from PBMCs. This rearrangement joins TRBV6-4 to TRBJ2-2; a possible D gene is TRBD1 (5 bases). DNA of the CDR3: TGTGCCAGCAGTGACTCCACAGGCTCGAACACCGGGGAGCTGTTTTTT. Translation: CASSDSTGSNTGELFF.